The 25 T cell receptor beta chains reported below all come from one sample, sequenced in a study of Ad26.COV2.S vaccination and SARS-CoV-2 variants. TCRdb's copy holds only in-frame clones and misses some; the assay was immunoSEQ multiplex PCR. Of about 420,000 clones in the sample, approximately 88% were seen once. The treatment denotes: approximately 18 received Ad26.COV2.S at low or high dose, single or two shots; about five received placebo; per-sample allocation not given. Specimen acquisition occurred on day 63 following the initial vaccine or placebo injection. The source material was peripheral blood, sampled in a trial of Ad26.COV2.S vaccine versus placebo. Receptors originate from a person aged 18 to 59 who received the Ad26.COV2.S COVID-19 vaccine or a placebo.

The chain uses TRBV5-6 and TRBJ1-5; D uncertain. The CDR3 is 15 amino acids. Germline-derived CDR1 and CDR2 are SGHDT and YYEEEE. V lost 2 bases and J lost 0, with 9 bases in between. For the CDR3, the DNA is TGTGCCAGCAGCTTTGGGTACTATAGCAATCAGCCCCAGCATTTT. Translation gives CASSFGYYSNQPQHF. The full variable domain, its missing parts supplied by reference TRBV5-6 and TRBJ1-5, is DAGVTQSPTHLIKTRGQQVTLRCSPKSGHDTVSWYQQALGQGPQFIFQYYEEEERQRGNFPDRFSGHQFPNYSSELNVNALLLGDSALYLCASSFGYYSNQPQHFGDGTRLSIL.

This chain uses TRBV29-1 with TRBJ1-2, with a tentative D call TRBD1 (6 bases). The germline V and J ends were trimmed by 7 bases and 8 bases, with 20 bases remaining between them. This CDR3 comprises 13 residues. Per the germline V gene, CDR1 is SQVTM and CDR2 is ANQGSEA. This chain's CDR3 is CSDWDTGARGYTF. CDR3 nucleotides: TGCAGCGACTGGGACACCGGGGCGAGGGGCTACACCTTC.

The chain joins TRBV28 to TRBJ2-3; D assignment may be TRBD1 or TRBD2 (5 bases each). V was cut by 1 base and J by 4 bases, with 9 bases left in between. The CDR3 runs to 14 residues. Germline V gene data show CDR1 as MDHEN and CDR2 as SYDVKM. The CDR3 DNA is TGTGCCAGCAGTTTATCCGGGGCCCCAGATACGCAGTATTTT. This codes for CASSLSGAPDTQYF.

This chain connects TRBV6-6 to TRBJ1-2, with TRBD1 identical over 8 bases. Germline V gives CDR1 MNHNY, CDR2 SVGAGI (reference sequence). J was trimmed by 6 bases and V by 6 bases; bases with no gene match: 6. This CDR3 comprises 13 residues. The CDR3 nucleotides read TGTGCCAGCAGGGACAGGGTGTCGGATGGCTACACCTTC. Its protein product is CASRDRVSDGYTF.

The rearrangement links TRBV19 to TRBJ1-1; D is ambiguous. Germline V lookup: CDR1 LNHDA, CDR2 SQIVND (reference sequence). This CDR3 has 12 amino acids. V lost 0 bases and J 9 bases, leaving 8 bases between the germline ends. This chain's CDR3 is CASSIEAKKAFF. CDR3 nucleotides: TGTGCCAGTAGTATAGAGGCGAAAAAAGCTTTCTTT.

The chain recombines TRBV6-2 or TRBV6-3 with TRBJ2-6, with 11 positions matching TRBD1. V dropped 7 bases and J dropped 0; count of bases not matched to a gene: 5. This CDR3 has 17 residues. Germline CDR1 MNHEY, CDR2 SVGEGT. The CDR3 is CASNPGTGGSGANVLTF. For the CDR3, the DNA is TGTGCCAGCAACCCCGGGACAGGGGGCTCTGGGGCCAACGTCCTGACTTTC.

The rearrangement links TRBV2 to TRBJ1-6, with TRBD1 identical over 9 bases. Germline V gene lookup returns CDR1 SNHLY and CDR2 FYNNEI. The length of the CDR3 is 15 residues. V shed 6 bases and J 10 bases; nucleotides not matched to a gene: 10. In nucleotides, the CDR3 is TGTGCCAGCAGCGGACAGGGGAGTGAAAAATCACCCCTCCACTTT. Its translation is CASSGQGSEKSPLHF.

The genes are TRBV9 and TRBJ2-2; a possible D gene is TRBD1 (6 bases). V was shortened by 0 bases and J by 7 bases, with 10 bases between the two germline ends. Germline CDR1 is SGDLS and CDR2 is YYNGEE. The CDR3 covers 14 residues. CDR3 loop: CASSVDQGFGELFF. The CDR3, as DNA: TGTGCCAGCAGCGTAGATCAGGGGTTCGGGGAGCTGTTTTTT.

The chain employs TRBV7-2 and TRBJ2-5, with 7 bases fitting TRBD1. J was trimmed by 5 bases and V by 4 bases; bases with no gene match: 4. This CDR3 is built from 13 residues. Germline-derived CDR1 and CDR2 are SGHTA and FQGNSA. CDR3 in amino acids: CASSSGTAETQYF. The CDR3 DNA sequence: TGTGCCAGCAGCTCGGGGACAGCGGAGACCCAGTACTTC. The full variable domain, with the rest looked up from reference TRBV7-2 and TRBJ2-5, is GAGVSQSPSNKVTEKGKDVELRCDPISGHTALYWYRQSLGQGLEFLIYFQGNSAPDKSGLPSDRFSAERTGGSVSTLTIQRTQQEDSAVYLCASSSGTAETQYFGPGTRLLVL.

The V call is TRBV5-1, the J call TRBJ1-2, with D unresolved. Germline CDR1 and CDR2: SGHRS and YFSETQ. V dropped 4 bases and J dropped 0 bases, with 16 bases sitting between them. The CDR3 is 16 amino acids. The CDR3 sequence: CASSPLTGISNYGYTF. For the CDR3, the DNA is TGCGCCAGCAGCCCGCTGACGGGAATATCTAACTATGGCTACACCTTC.

The chain combines TRBV11-2 with TRBJ1-1, with unresolved D. CDR1 SGHAT and CDR2 FQNNGV come from the germline V gene. The CDR3 is 13 residues long. V lost 4 bases, J lost 2 bases, and 8 bases lay in between. CDR3 coding DNA: TGTGCCAGCAGCTCTAACACAAACACTGAAGCTTTCTTT. Translation: CASSSNTNTEAFF.

The V gene is TRBV5-6, the J gene TRBJ2-3, with 7 bases lining up with TRBD2. Germline V CDR1 and CDR2: SGHDT, YYEEEE. CDR3 length: 14 residues. The ends lost 1 base at V and 7 bases at J; junction bases unmatched: 6. The CDR3 is CASSLYQGGNTQYF. The CDR3, as DNA: TGTGCCAGCAGCTTGTATCAGGGAGGGAATACGCAGTATTTT.

The table lists this clone with a few counts. This sequence joins TRBV15 and TRBJ1-5; the D gene is possibly TRBD1 (5 bases). The CDR3 spans 15 residues. In germline, CDR1 is LNHNV, CDR2 YYDKDF (reference sequence). Trimming took 3 bases from V and 0 from J, leaving 9 bases between them. CDR3 nucleotide sequence: TGTGCCACCAGCAGTAGACAGTATAGCAATCAGCCCCAGCATTTT. Its translation is CATSSRQYSNQPQHF.

The chain couples TRBV3-1 (or the pseudogene TRBV3-2) to TRBJ2-3; TRBD1 matches 9 bases. V dropped 2 bases and J dropped 3; count of bases not matched to a gene: 3. CDR3 length equals 15 residues. Germline lookup yields CDR1 LGHDT and CDR2 YNNKEL (reference sequence). CDR3 bases: TGTGCCAGCAGCCAACGGACAGGGGAAACAGATACGCAGTATTTT. Translation gives CASSQRTGETDTQYF.

The rearrangement links TRBV4-1 to TRBJ2-6; tentatively, D is TRBD1 (6 bases). V was shortened by 1 base and J by 3 bases, with 16 bases between the two germline ends. The germline V gene has CDR1 MGHRA and CDR2 YSYEKL. The CDR3 sequence is 18 residues long. The CDR3 region has the DNA TGCGCCAGCAGCCAAGGTGTTTGGCAGGGGCGTGGGGCCAACGTCCTGACTTTC. Translation: CASSQGVWQGRGANVLTF.

The gene calls are TRBV4-3 and TRBJ2-3, with TRBD2 matching 14 bases. Per germline, CDR1 LGHNA and CDR2 YSLEER. The junction had 15 bases not matched to a gene; V was cut back by 4 bases and J by 12 bases. This CDR3 has 17 residues. For the CDR3, the DNA is TGCGCCAGCAGCCCCTCTAAGTGGACTAGCGGGGGGCTATTACAGTATTTT. Residues: CASSPSKWTSGGLLQYF.

The chain carries TRBV19 and TRBJ2-5; the D gene is possibly TRBD1 (6 bases). The V gene's germline CDR1 is LNHDA and CDR2 SQIVND (reference sequence). V lost 3 bases to trimming and J lost 2 bases, with 13 bases between them. This CDR3 comprises 15 residues. CDR3 in amino acids: CASSISQGSQETQYF. The CDR3 region has the DNA TGTGCCAGTAGTATCTCCCAGGGGAGTCAAGAGACCCAGTACTTC.

This sequence joins TRBV6-5 and TRBJ2-3; no definite D call. Germline V gene lookup returns CDR1 MNHEY and CDR2 SVGAGI. The CDR3 length is 14 residues. V was cut by 0 bases and J by 4 bases, with 8 bases left in between. The CDR3: CASSYSRFPDTQYF. The DNA for the CDR3 is TGTGCCAGCAGTTACTCGAGGTTCCCAGATACGCAGTATTTT.

The chain carries TRBV6-2 or TRBV6-3 and TRBJ1-6, with D perhaps TRBD1 (5 bases). The CDR3 loop spans 16 amino acids. The V end was cut by 2 bases, the J end by 6 bases, with 14 bases between. The germline V gene encodes CDR1 MNHEY and CDR2 SVGEGT. The CDR3 nucleotides read TGTGCCAGCAGTTACGCAGGTGACAGACCTAATTCACCCCTCCACTTT. Translated: CASSYAGDRPNSPLHF.

V usage is TRBV7-6 and J usage is TRBJ1-6; D gene uncertain. Germline V gene sequence: CDR1 SGHVS, CDR2 FNYEAQ. Between the trimmed V and J ends, which lost 0 bases and 0 bases, there was a span of 12 bases. This CDR3 has 18 residues. The CDR3 region has the DNA TGTGCCAGCAGCTTAGCGGGATCGAGAAGCTCCTATAATTCACCCCTCCACTTT. Protein sequence: CASSLAGSRSSYNSPLHF.

The rearrangement joins TRBV19 to TRBJ2-1; TRBD2 agrees at 8 bases. V was clipped by 7 bases and J by 9 bases; unmatched bases: 11. The CDR3 extends over 14 amino acids. The germline V gene encodes CDR1 LNHDA and CDR2 SQIVND (reference sequence). CDR3 protein: CASMLAGTGVEQFF. The CDR3 region has the DNA TGTGCCAGTATGTTAGCGGGGACGGGGGTTGAGCAGTTCTTC.

The CDR3 coding sequence is TGTGCCAGCCTCGTTCCAGCGGGGGGTGGCACAGATACGCAGTATTTT. This sequence encodes CASLVPAGGGTDTQYF. The rearrangement uses TRBV7-2 and TRBJ2-3; 9 bases line up with TRBD2. The CDR3 sequence is 16 residues long. From germline, CDR1 is SGHTA and CDR2 FQGNSA. The J segment lost 1 base and the V segment lost 8 bases, leaving 10 bases of the junction unmatched.

This clone was observed once. Other DNA sequences in the sample encode the same CDR3. The V gene is TRBV4-1, the J gene TRBJ2-3; 9 nucleotides match TRBD2. The CDR3 loop spans 15 amino acids. Trimming at V came to 3 bases and at J to 3 bases, leaving 4 bases not matched to a gene. The germline V gene encodes CDR1 MGHRA and CDR2 YSYEKL. This CDR3 reads CASSQAGGRTDTQYF. CDR3 DNA sequence: TGCGCCAGCAGCCAGGCGGGGGGGCGGACAGATACGCAGTATTTT.

This clone has just a few counts. This chain connects TRBV7-8 to TRBJ1-6; 12 bases agree with TRBD1. CDR1 is SGHVS, CDR2 FQNEAQ, per germline. The CDR3 contains 16 residues. V shed 6 bases and J 9 bases; nucleotides not matched to a gene: 9. The CDR3 DNA is TGTGCCAGCAGGCCAGGGTGGGACAGGGGGCTTTCACCCCTCCACTTT. Its translation is CASRPGWDRGLSPLHF.

This clone was detected once. This sample includes further DNA sequences coding for the same CDR3. The genes are TRBV3-1 (or the pseudogene TRBV3-2) and TRBJ1-5; D is undetermined. Per the germline V gene, CDR1 is LGHDT and CDR2 is YNNKEL (reference sequence). V lost 1 base and J 4 bases, leaving 2 bases between the germline ends. The CDR3 totals 12 residues. The chain's CDR3 is CASSQGNQPQHF. The CDR3 nucleotides are TGTGCCAGCAGCCAAGGGAATCAGCCCCAGCATTTT.